The T cell receptor beta chain described here comes from a study of OX40 agonist ivuxolimab in advanced cancers. Method: immunoSEQ multiplex PCR; TCRdb's copy keeps in-frame clones and lacks some. The table has around 37,000 clones, 65% to 85% seen once; the top ten hold about 20%. The receptor was derived from an adult with an advanced solid tumor such as melanoma, head and neck, liver or kidney cancer. The source was CD4+ or CD8+ T cells sorted from blood, collected in a trial of the OX40 agonist ivuxolimab.

The CDR3 protein is CASSMTGWDAYEQYF. The CDR3 DNA follows: TGTGCCAGCAGCATGACAGGTTGGGATGCCTACGAGCAGTACTTC. The V gene is TRBV7-2, the J gene TRBJ2-7; D is perhaps TRBD1 (6 bases). This CDR3 spans 15 amino acids. Trimming pared 5 bases from V and 2 bases from J, leaving 16 bases between. CDR1 is SGHTA and CDR2 is FQGNSA in the germline V gene.